A selection of T cell receptor beta chains follows, all from one sample in a study of post-analysis software for immune sequencing data. TCRdb re-analysed the PCR reads in MiXCR, keeping a single row per CDR3 protein. The sample consists of about 680,000 distinct CDR3 sequences, 55% to 70% of them appearing once. The sample taken for sequencing was blood. The receptors originated from a girl aged 2-10 years with multiple sclerosis. Both conserved end residues are part of each CDR3. D genes are given only for firm matches. Some rows have no size entry. The others give once, few or many, or a class for an expanded clone.

clone size | J gene | D gene | V gene | CDR3 DNA | CDR3 protein
. | TRBJ2-3 | . | TRBV9 | TGTGCCAGCAGCGTAGCGGCCGCCACAGATACGCAGTATTTT | CASSVAAATDTQYF
. | TRBJ2-7 | TRBD1 | TRBV29-1 | TGCAGCGGGTGGACAGGGGGCTACGAGCAGTACTTC | CSGWTGGYEQYF
. | TRBJ1-5 | . | TRBV2 | TGTGCCAGCAGTGAAGGGTGGGCACCCGGTGGACAGCCCCAGCATTTT | CASSEGWAPGGQPQHF
. | TRBJ1-2 | TRBD1 | TRBV27 | TGTGCCAGCAGTAGTGACAGGGGAGGTGGCTACACCTTC | CASSSDRGGGYTF
. | TRBJ2-1 | . | TRBV3-1 | TGTGCCAGCAGCCAAGAGTCCTATTACAATGAGCAGTTCTTC | CASSQESYYNEQFF
. | TRBJ2-5 | . | TRBV20-1 | TGCAGTGCTAGAGGAGGGAGCGGACGGGTCCAAGAGACCCAGTACTTC | CSARGGSGRVQETQYF
. | TRBJ1-1 | TRBD1 | TRBV29-1 | TGCAGCGTCCTCCTAGGACAGGGGAACACTGAAGCTTTCTTT | CSVLLGQGNTEAFF
. | TRBJ2-1 | . | TRBV7-7 | TGTGCCAGCAGCTTAACACAAAGCTCCTACAATGAGCAGTTCTTC | CASSLTQSSYNEQFF
. | TRBJ2-1 | . | TRBV27 | TGTGCCAGCAGTTTATCTTGGCAGGGAACCTACAATGAGCAGTTCTTC | CASSLSWQGTYNEQFF
few | TRBJ2-1 | . | TRBV11-2 | TGTGCCAGCAGCTTAGCCGGTAGGGCTGAGCAGTTCTTC | CASSLAGRAEQFF
. | TRBJ2-3 | . | TRBV20-1 | TGCAGTGTCCGACTTGGGGATACGCAGTATTTT | CSVRLGDTQYF
few | TRBJ2-1 | . | TRBV27 | TGTGCCAGCAGTCCCGGGGTAGGCTCCTACAATGAGCAGTTCTTC | CASSPGVGSYNEQFF
few | TRBJ2-5 | . | TRBV15 | TGTGCCACCAGCAGAGATAGGGGGGGTTCTGAGGAGACCCAGTACTTC | CATSRDRGGSEETQYF
few | TRBJ2-3 | TRBD1 | TRBV28 | TGTGCCAGCAGTTCCTCCGGGACAGGGGCCTTAAGCACAGATACGCAGTATTTT | CASSSSGTGALSTDTQYF
. | TRBJ2-1 | . | TRBV5-1 | TGCGCCAGCAGCTTCCCCCGGATCGGGACGAAAAACAATGAGCAGTTCTTC | CASSFPRIGTKNNEQFF
once | TRBJ2-7 | TRBD2 | TRBV20-1 | TGCAGTGCGGCTAGCGGGAGAACCTACGAGCAGTACTTC | CSAASGRTYEQYF
. | TRBJ2-3 | . | TRBV7-3 | TGTGCCAGCAGCTTGAACACTGCAGATACGCAGTATTTT | CASSLNTADTQYF
. | TRBJ2-1 | . | TRBV7-2 | TGTGCCAGCAGCTTAAATCGTATGGGCAATGAGCAGTTCTTC | CASSLNRMGNEQFF
. | TRBJ2-7 | TRBD2 | TRBV27 | TGTGCCAGCAGTTTACAGGCGGGAGACCCCTACGAGCAGTACTTC | CASSLQAGDPYEQYF
. | TRBJ1-2 | . | TRBV4-2 | TGTGCCAGCAGCCAATCTGGGGGCGTTGGCTACACCTTC | CASSQSGGVGYTF
. | TRBJ2-7 | TRBD2 | TRBV29-1 | TGCAGCGTCGGGTCCGGGACTAGCGCCTACGAGCAGTACTTC | CSVGSGTSAYEQYF
. | TRBJ1-1 | TRBD1 | TRBV6-2/TRBV6-3 | TGTGCCAGCAGTTACTGGGACAGGAGCACTGAAGCTTTCTTT | CASSYWDRSTEAFF
. | TRBJ2-3 | TRBD2 | TRBV10-3 | TGTGCCATCAGTGAAGGTGGGCTAGCGGGACCCCGCACAGATACGCAGTATTTT | CAISEGGLAGPRTDTQYF
. | TRBJ2-7 | . | TRBV6-5 | TGTGCCAGCAGTTACTCAGGCAGGGCATCCGAGCAGTACTTC | CASSYSGRASEQYF
. | TRBJ1-2 | TRBD1 | TRBV20-1 | TGCAGTGCTTCTTTTCCGGGACAGGGTAGTGGCTACACCTTC | CSASFPGQGSGYTF
few | TRBJ2-6 | . | TRBV12-3/TRBV12-4 | TGTGCCCAGAGGGGCCCAGGAGGGGCCAACGTCCTGACTTTC | CAQRGPGGANVLTF
. | TRBJ2-1 | TRBD2 | TRBV29-1 | TGCAGCGTTACCAGGGTGCGGGGGGGTGAGCAGTTCTTC | CSVTRVRGGEQFF
few | TRBJ2-7 | TRBD1 | TRBV20-1 | TGCAGTGCCCTGGGACAGGTCTACGAGCAGTACTTC | CSALGQVYEQYF
. | TRBJ2-7 | TRBD1 | TRBV5-1 | TGCGCCAGCAGCCCGGCAATTGTGCAGGGGGCCGGCTCCTACGAGCAGTACTTC | CASSPAIVQGAGSYEQYF